The 29 T cell receptor beta chains below come from one sample, sequenced in a study of metastatic and nonmetastatic thyroid tumors. Through MiXCR, TCRdb re-clonotyped the PCR reads. The profile shows fewer than 7,500 clones, 39% of them singletons. Each patient went into thyroid surgery without having received any treatment. Source material: tumor tissue. These TCRs come from a female donor with papillary thyroid cancer or a benign thyroid nodule (not recorded which). Some clones in this sample may be carry-over from other donors' samples.

This clone was observed a handful of times. The V and J genes are TRBV7-2 and TRBJ2-7; D is undetermined. The V gene's germline CDR1 is SGHTA and CDR2 FQGNSA. This CDR3 is 11 amino acids long. V shed 2 bases and J shed 9 bases, with 8 bases lying between them. In DNA form, the CDR3 reads TGTGCCAGCAGCTTATATTGGGGGCAGTACTTC. Translation gives CASSLYWGQYF. The variable domain in full, with the rest retrieved from reference TRBV7-2 and TRBJ2-7, is GAGVSQSPSNKVTEKGKDVELRCDPISGHTALYWYRQSLGQGLEFLIYFQGNSAPDKSGLPSDRFSAERTGGSVSTLTIQRTQQEDSAVYLCASSLYWGQYFGPGTRLTVT.

The DNA for the CDR3 is TGTGCCAGTAGGACCCGGGACAGGGGGCAGGTGGACACTGAAGCTTTCTTT. As protein: CASRTRDRGQVDTEAFF. The chain recombines TRBV19 with TRBJ1-1, with TRBD1 identical over 12 bases. The V segment lost 6 bases and the J segment 3 bases; nucleotides outside the gene matches: 11. This CDR3 has 17 residues. The V gene's germline CDR1 is LNHDA and CDR2 SQIVND (reference sequence).

Note on this clone: One end of the junction does not line up with germline, which may come from a read error. The V call is TRBV2, the J call TRBJ2-7, with D possibly TRBD1 on 5 matching bases. The CDR3 runs to 10 residues. The V gene's germline CDR1 is SNHLY and CDR2 FYNNEI. The CDR3 DNA follows: TGTGCCAGCAGTGACCAGGGTCTGTCCTTC. The encoded protein is CASSDQGLSF.

This clone was counted a few times. CDR3 loop: CASRAQGQGDYGYTF. The CDR3 DNA reads TGTGCCAGCAGAGCTCAAGGACAGGGTGACTATGGCTACACCTTC. The chain joins TRBV12-3 or TRBV12-4 to TRBJ1-2; 8 bases align to TRBD1. CDR3 size: 15 residues. V gave up 6 bases and J gave up 3 bases; unmatched junction bases: 9.

J is TRBJ1-2 and V is TRBV10-3, with 10 bases fitting TRBD1. J lost 6 bases, V lost 0 bases, and 7 bases had no gene match. The CDR3 runs to 16 residues. Germline assignment: CDR1 ENHRY and CDR2 SYGVKD. CDR3 nucleotide sequence: TGTGCCATCAGTGAGTCCATATGGACAGGGGGTGATGGCTACACCTTC. The encoded protein is CAISESIWTGGDGYTF.

The chain joins TRBV30 to TRBJ1-4; D might be TRBD1 (6 bases). Germline lookup yields CDR1 GTSNPN and CDR2 SVGIG (reference sequence). The CDR3 covers 13 residues. V shed 3 bases and J shed 7 bases, with 12 bases lying between them. The CDR3 bases are TGTGCCTGGAGGGGGGGCGGTGGTGAAAAACTGTTTTTT. It yields the protein CAWRGGGGEKLFF.

Sample share makes this clone medium-sized (0.01 to 0.1%). The chain has TRBV29-1 and TRBJ2-7; no clear D. Trimming took 4 bases from V and 6 from J, leaving 22 bases between them. Germline V gene lookup returns CDR1 SQVTM and CDR2 ANQGSEA. The CDR3 is 15 residues long. CDR3: CSVAGGFGSPLEQYF. The CDR3 DNA reads TGCAGCGTTGCAGGTGGGTTTGGCAGTCCACTCGAGCAGTACTTC.

The V and J genes are TRBV11-2 and TRBJ2-1, with 14 positions matching TRBD2. Trimming cost V 6 bases and J 5 bases; bases outside gene matches: 9. Germline values: CDR1 SGHAT, CDR2 FQNNGV. The CDR3 contains 17 residues. CDR3 in amino acids: CASSQGTSGRVNNEQFF. The DNA of the CDR3 is TGTGCCAGCAGTCAGGGGACTAGCGGGAGAGTTAACAATGAGCAGTTCTTC.

This clone came up a few times. Lacking the conserved final phenylalanine or tryptophan, this CDR3 likely reflects a read error. This sequence joins TRBV2 and TRBJ2-3; D not resolved. Trimming pared 4 bases from V and 0 bases from J, leaving 8 bases between. The CDR3 is 14 amino acids. The germline V gene has CDR1 SNHLY and CDR2 FYNNEI. The DNA for the CDR3 is TGTGCCAGCAGTGTTTCTGCTAGCACAGATACGCAGTATCTT. Translated, it gives CASSVSASTDTQYL.

V and J are TRBV20-1 and TRBJ1-6; D might be TRBD1 (5 bases). Looked up from germline, CDR1 is DFQATT and CDR2 is SNEGSKA (reference sequence). Trimming removed 2 bases at V and 10 bases at J, with 15 bases between. The CDR3 totals 14 residues. This chain's CDR3 is CSARIGVIESPLHF. The CDR3 nucleotides are TGCAGTGCTAGAATAGGGGTTATTGAGTCACCCCTCCACTTT.

This chain uses TRBV29-1 with TRBJ2-2, with D possibly matching TRBD2 (5 bases). Per the germline V gene, CDR1 is SQVTM and CDR2 is ANQGSEA. The CDR3 is 13 residues long. V lost 4 bases and J 5 bases, leaving 11 bases between the germline ends. CDR3 region: CSVVSTGTGELFF. The CDR3 region has the DNA TGCAGCGTTGTCTCCACGGGGACCGGGGAGCTGTTTTTT.

The rearrangement uses TRBV20-1 and TRBJ2-1; TRBD2 might be the D (6 bases). This CDR3 has 16 amino acids. The V end lost 0 bases, the J end lost 4 bases, and 16 bases lay between the germline ends. Per germline, CDR1 DFQATT and CDR2 SNEGSKA (reference sequence). The CDR3 DNA reads as TGCAGTGCTAGAGAGCCCACGGGAGCACTGTACAATGAGCAGTTCTTC. This translates into CSAREPTGALYNEQFF.

The gene calls are TRBV20-1 and TRBJ2-1; the D is unclear. Germline V lookup: CDR1 DFQATT, CDR2 SNEGSKA (reference sequence). V lost 4 bases and J 12 bases, leaving 16 bases between the germline ends. The CDR3 extends over 12 amino acids. In nucleotides, the CDR3 is TGCAGTGCTATAGTTATCGGAGATGCGCAGTTCTTC. As protein: CSAIVIGDAQFF.

The rearrangement joins TRBV19 to TRBJ1-2; 8 nucleotides line up with TRBD1. The germline V gene encodes CDR1 LNHDA and CDR2 SQIVND (reference sequence). The CDR3 runs to 15 residues. J was trimmed by 2 bases and V by 2 bases; bases with no gene match: 4. DNA for the CDR3: TGTGCCAGTAGTATACCGACAGGGGAGAACTATGGCTACACCTTC. Translating gives CASSIPTGENYGYTF.

In its sample, this clone was seen a few times. V gene TRBV6-1 combines with J gene TRBJ1-5; no firm D call. This CDR3 region has 13 residues. Trimming took off 7 bases at V and 5 bases at J, with 12 bases between the two ends. Per germline, CDR1 MNHNS and CDR2 SASEGT. The CDR3 reads CASTREVHQPQHF. The CDR3 nucleotides read TGTGCCAGCACTCGGGAGGTACATCAGCCCCAGCATTTT.

This clone has only a few counts. The J gene is TRBJ1-6, the V gene TRBV27, with a tentative D call TRBD1 (5 bases). With 7 bases removed from V and 5 bases from J, the gap between germline ends came to 12 bases. This CDR3 comprises 14 residues. Germline lookup yields CDR1 MNHEY and CDR2 SMNVEV (reference sequence). CDR3 nucleotide sequence: TGTGCCAGCACCCTCGGGGGGGATAATTCACCCCTCCACTTT. Protein: CASTLGGDNSPLHF.

The rearrangement uses TRBV18 and TRBJ1-5; the D is unclear. The V and J ends lost 2 bases and 0 bases respectively, with 8 bases between them. CDR3 size: 15 residues. The germline V gene encodes CDR1 KGHSH and CDR2 LQKENI. Here the CDR3 reads CASSPTVNSNQPQHF. The CDR3, as DNA: TGTGCCAGCTCACCAACAGTGAATAGCAATCAGCCCCAGCATTTT.

The J gene is TRBJ2-7, the V gene TRBV6-1; TRBD1 or TRBD2 may be the D gene (5 bases each). This CDR3 has 14 residues. Trimming removed 6 bases from V and 0 bases from J, with 12 bases in between. Germline V lookup: CDR1 MNHNS, CDR2 SASEGT. CDR3 residues: CASSFGTDSYEQYF. Written as DNA, the CDR3 is TGTGCCAGCAGCTTCGGGACGGACTCCTACGAGCAGTACTTC.

J is TRBJ1-3 and V is TRBV5-1; D gene uncertain. Germline CDR1 reads SGHRS; CDR2 reads YFSETQ. The ends were cut back, 0 bases at V and 0 bases at J, with 4 bases in the middle. The CDR3 runs 14 residues. CDR3 nucleotide sequence: TGCGCCAGCAGCTTGGAGGTCTCTGGAAACACCATATATTTT. It is translated as CASSLEVSGNTIYF.

This clone has only a few counts. V gene TRBV2 combines with J gene TRBJ2-1, with 13 positions matching TRBD2. The length of the CDR3 is 15 residues. CDR1 SNHLY and CDR2 FYNNEI come from the germline V gene. After removal of 4 bases from V and 8 bases from J, the junction contained 5 bases not matched to a gene. The CDR3 nucleotides are TGTGCCAGCAGTGGGACTAGCGGGAGATTCGATGAGCAGTTCTTC. This translates into CASSGTSGRFDEQFF.

The V and J genes are TRBV11-2 and TRBJ2-7; the D gene is possibly TRBD1 (6 bases). V was clipped by 4 bases and J by 1 base, with 14 bases between them. Germline-derived CDR1 and CDR2 are SGHAT and FQNNGV. The length of the CDR3 is 15 residues. CDR3 sequence reads: CASSSFQGMSYEQYF. In DNA, the CDR3 is TGTGCCAGCAGCTCCTTCCAGGGGATGTCCTACGAGCAGTACTTC. Combining the CDR3 with reference TRBV11-2 and TRBJ2-7 gives the whole variable domain EAGVAQSPRYKIIEKRQSVAFWCNPISGHATLYWYQQILGQGPKLLIQFQNNGVVDDSQLPKDRFSAERLKGVDSTLKIQPAKLEDSAVYLCASSSFQGMSYEQYFGPGTRLTVT.

V usage is TRBV20-1 and J usage is TRBJ2-5, with TRBD1 matching over 7 bases. V lost 0 bases to trimming and J lost 7 bases; unmatched junction nucleotides: 17. The CDR3 covers 17 residues. The germline V gene has CDR1 DFQATT and CDR2 SNEGSKA (reference sequence). The CDR3 reads CSARDVETGSGTGTQYF. As DNA, the CDR3 is TGCAGTGCTAGAGATGTGGAGACAGGGTCCGGTACTGGGACCCAGTACTTC.

This clone has a handful of counts. This rearrangement joins TRBV6-1 to TRBJ2-7, with TRBD1 matching over 8 bases. Per the germline V gene, CDR1 is MNHNS and CDR2 is SASEGT. The CDR3 length is 15 residues. With V trimmed by 6 bases and J by 1 base, 8 bases remained unmatched. The CDR3 region is CASSVGTGFSYEQYF. For the CDR3, the DNA is TGTGCCAGCAGCGTTGGGACAGGATTTTCCTACGAGCAGTACTTC.

In this sample, this clone turned up many times. This chain links TRBV9 with TRBJ2-2; possibly TRBD2 for D (5 bases). Trimming took off 0 bases at V and 0 bases at J, with 12 bases between the two ends. Germline V gene lookup returns CDR1 SGDLS and CDR2 YYNGEE. This CDR3 is built from 17 residues. The CDR3 DNA reads as TGTGCCAGCAGCGTAGGTGAGGGAGCGGCGAACACCGGGGAGCTGTTTTTT. Translating it yields CASSVGEGAANTGELFF.

J is TRBJ1-5 and V is TRBV6-1; TRBD1 matches at 9 bases. CDR3 size: 15 residues. The ends lost 6 bases at V and 4 bases at J; junction bases unmatched: 7. Germline assignment: CDR1 MNHNS and CDR2 SASEGT. In DNA, the CDR3 is TGTGCCAGCAGGCCACAGGGGGCGAAAAATCAGCCCCAGCATTTT. This encodes CASRPQGAKNQPQHF.

In its sample, this clone was seen a few times. The chain couples TRBV2 to TRBJ2-7; a possible D gene is TRBD1 (6 bases). The CDR3 has 13 amino acids. Trimming removed 6 bases at V and 3 bases at J, with 12 bases between. CDR1 and CDR2 from the germline V gene are SNHLY and FYNNEI. In DNA form, the CDR3 reads TGTGCCAGCAGACAGGGATCCGACTACGAGCAGTACTTC. The encoded protein is CASRQGSDYEQYF.

The chain recombines TRBV20-1 with TRBJ2-2, with 8 bases matching TRBD1. The ends lost 6 bases at V and 6 bases at J; junction bases unmatched: 12. The CDR3 runs 15 residues. CDR1 DFQATT and CDR2 SNEGSKA come from the germline V gene (reference sequence). The CDR3 here is CSASGTLQGAGELFF. CDR3 DNA sequence: TGCAGTGCATCGGGAACATTACAGGGGGCCGGGGAGCTGTTTTTT.

As for this clone: A single base separates this from a much larger clone, so it may be a read error. The chain joins TRBV19 to TRBJ1-2; no clear D. Germline assignment: CDR1 LNHDA and CDR2 SQIVND (reference sequence). Trimming pared 4 bases from V and 4 bases from J, leaving 10 bases between. This CDR3 has 13 residues. The CDR3 reads CASSNGWRYGYTF. In nucleotides, the CDR3 is TGTGCCAGTAGTAATGGATGGCGCTATGGCTACACCTTC.

V is TRBV30 and J is TRBJ2-1; TRBD2 matches at 8 bases. Per germline, CDR1 GTSNPN and CDR2 SVGIG (reference sequence). The CDR3 is made up of 12 amino acids. The V gene end was trimmed by 6 bases and the J gene end by 3 bases; junction bases not matched to a gene: 1. Written as DNA, the CDR3 is TGTGCCTGCGCGGGGGGCTACAATGAGCAGTTCTTC. Residues: CACAGGYNEQFF.